This T cell receptor (beta chain) derives from a study of blood T cells in healthy people across ages. Whole-study findings and limits: The fall in TCR beta diversity per million T cells was roughly linear with age. With naive T cell percentage, TCR beta diversity showed a strong correlation.

For this clonotype: Its antigen is unidentified.

RNA extraction gave at least 5 micrograms of total RNA per sample. A J-beta primer mix and a sample-barcoded 5' primer were used in a second PCR of roughly 6 to 11 cycles. Each CDR3 protein gets one entry after TCRdb re-called the 5' RACE reads with MiXCR. The sample yields 700,000 or so distinct CDR3 sequences, roughly two fifths seen once. This receptor was identified in a man at least 80 years old in good health. The specimen sequenced was blood.

CDR3 nucleotide sequence: TGCGCCAGCAGCTTGGGCGGGGTCGCCTGCGAGCAGTACTTC. Translated, it gives CASSLGGVACEQYF. The chain is built from TRBV5-1 and TRBJ2-7; D is possibly TRBD2 (6 bases). Trimming took 0 bases from V and 6 from J, leaving 13 bases between them. CDR3 length: 14 amino acids. The germline CDR1 and CDR2 sequences are SGHRS and YFSETQ.